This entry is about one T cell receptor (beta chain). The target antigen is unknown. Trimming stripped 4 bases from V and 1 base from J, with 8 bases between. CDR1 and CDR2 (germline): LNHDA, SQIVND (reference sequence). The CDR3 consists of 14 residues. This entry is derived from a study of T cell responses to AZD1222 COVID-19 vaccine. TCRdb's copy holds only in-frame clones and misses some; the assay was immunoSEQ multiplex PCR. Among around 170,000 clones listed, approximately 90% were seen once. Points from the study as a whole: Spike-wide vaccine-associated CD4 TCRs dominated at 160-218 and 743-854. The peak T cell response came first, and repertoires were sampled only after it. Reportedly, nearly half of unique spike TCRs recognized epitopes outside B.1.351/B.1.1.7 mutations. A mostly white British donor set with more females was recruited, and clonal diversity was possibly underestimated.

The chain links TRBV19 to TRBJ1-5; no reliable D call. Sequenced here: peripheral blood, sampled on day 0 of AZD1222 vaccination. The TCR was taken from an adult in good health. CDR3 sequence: CASSTLGSNQPQHF. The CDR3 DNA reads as TGTGCCAGTAGTACATTAGGGAGCAATCAGCCCCAGCATTTT. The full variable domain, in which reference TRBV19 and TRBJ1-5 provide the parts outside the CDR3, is DGGITQSPKYLFRKEGQNVTLSCEQNLNHDAMYWYRQDPGQGLRLIYYSQIVNDFQKGDIAEGYSVSREKKESFPLTVTSAQKNPTAFYLCASSTLGSNQPQHFGDGTRLSIL.